The sequence of this T cell receptor (beta chain) was determined in a study of OX40 agonist ivuxolimab in advanced cancers. Study overall: Dose-escalation patients were diagnosed with hepatocellular carcinoma, melanoma, renal cell cancer or head and neck cancer. Patients were roughly 83% male with ages roughly 23 to 90, mean around 61.

In the case of this clone: Its antigen is currently unknown.

Profiling relied on immunoSEQ multiplex PCR, and the TCRdb table lists in-frame clones only, not all of them. The table has fewer than 85,000 clones, around 85% seen once. From germline, CDR1 is MNHNY and CDR2 SVGAGI (reference sequence). This CDR3 is built from 15 residues. V was cut by 7 bases and J by 4 bases, with 16 bases left in between. Study outcomes and limitations: At 0.1 to 3.0 mg/kg and by week 6, CD4+ and CD8+ T cells in the blood had expanded clonally. Averaged across samples, CD8+ T cells carried more expanded clones than CD4+ did.

V gene TRBV6-6 combines with J gene TRBJ1-4; weak D call: TRBD1 (5 bases). This TCR came from an adult with an advanced solid tumor such as melanoma, head and neck, liver or kidney cancer. The sample in question was CD4+ or CD8+ T cells sorted from blood, obtained in a trial of the OX40 agonist ivuxolimab. The CDR3 DNA reads as TGTGCCAGCACTAACCCGGGGGGGGGTAATGAAAAACTGTTTTTT. Translated: CASTNPGGGNEKLFF.